One sample yielded the 22 T cell receptor beta chains listed below, sequenced in a study of cytomegalovirus exposure and HLA in healthy donors. A multiplex PCR was run with 60 Vbeta primers and 13 Jbeta primers. Only in-frame clones appear in the TCRdb table, and some are missing; sequencing was by immunoSEQ multiplex PCR. The profile shows 150,000 to 190,000 clones, around 75% of them singletons. Sequencing was done on a sample of PBMCs. These receptors originate from a man between 18 and 29 years old in good health and CMV-seronegative.

The chain links TRBV7-6 to TRBJ2-1; TRBD1 might be the D (5 bases). The CDR3 is 12 residues long. CDR1 is SGHVS and CDR2 is FNYEAQ in the germline V gene. V was cut by 5 bases and J by 7 bases, with 9 bases left in between. CDR3 in amino acids: CASSPTANEQFF. Here the CDR3 DNA reads TGTGCCAGCAGCCCGACAGCTAATGAGCAGTTCTTC. Complete variable domain (other parts from reference TRBV7-6 and TRBJ2-1): GAGVSQSPRYKVTKRGQDVALRCDPISGHVSLYWYRQALGQGPEFLTYFNYEAQQDKSGLPNDRFSAERPEGSISTLTIQRTEQRDSAMYRCASSPTANEQFFGPGTRLTVL.

This clone appeared once. The gene calls are TRBV19 and TRBJ2-3; 7 bases line up with TRBD2. J was trimmed by 1 base and V by 6 bases; bases with no gene match: 4. In germline, CDR1 is LNHDA, CDR2 SQIVND (reference sequence). This CDR3 has 14 residues. The CDR3 spells CASRDTSGTDTQYF. The CDR3 DNA reads TGTGCCAGTAGGGATACTAGCGGCACAGATACGCAGTATTTT.

This CDR3 is CASSYSKHQVEQYF. The CDR3 nucleotides read TGTGCCAGCAGTTACTCGAAACACCAGGTCGAGCAGTACTTC. This chain uses TRBV6-6 with TRBJ2-7; no clear D. The germline CDR1 and CDR2 sequences are MNHNY and SVGAGI (reference sequence). V was pared by 0 bases and J by 6 bases, with 12 bases between. This CDR3 spans 14 amino acids.

This sequence joins TRBV7-9 and TRBJ1-3, with TRBD1 as a possible D gene (5 bases). CDR1 is SEHNR, CDR2 FQNEAQ, per germline (reference sequence). Trimming shortened V by 4 bases and J by 4 bases, and 17 bases separated the two germline ends. The CDR3 runs to 16 residues. CDR3 protein: CASSSNSQGAGNTIYF. In nucleotides, the CDR3 is TGTGCCAGCAGCTCGAACTCTCAGGGTGCGGGAAACACCATATATTTT.

The chain combines TRBV7-2 with TRBJ2-3; TRBD2 aligns across 8 bases. CDR1 is SGHTA and CDR2 is FQGNSA in the germline V gene. The CDR3 extends over 15 amino acids. V lost 5 bases and J lost 6; bases outside the gene matches: 10. The CDR3 bases are TGTGCCAGCAGCCCCCGGCCTAGCGGGTTGGATACGCAGTATTTT. As protein: CASSPRPSGLDTQYF.

A few counts support this clone. The V gene is TRBV28, the J gene TRBJ2-2, with 12 bases fitting TRBD2. V was pared by 5 bases and J by 4 bases, with 11 bases of the junction left unmatched. The CDR3 sequence is 18 residues long. Germline CDR1 reads MDHEN; CDR2 reads SYDVKM. CDR3 nucleotide sequence: TGTGCCAGCAGTCACCCATTAGTGGGACTAGCGGGCACCGGGGAGCTGTTTTTT. The encoded protein is CASSHPLVGLAGTGELFF.

There are a few counts of this clone. This sequence joins TRBV6-1 and TRBJ1-5; the D is unclear. This CDR3 is built from 15 residues. V lost 5 bases, J lost 0 bases, and 11 bases lay in between. Germline-derived CDR1 and CDR2 are MNHNS and SASEGT. The CDR3 bases are TGTGCCAGCAGTCGGAACCGGGTTAGCAATCAGCCCCAGCATTTT. Translating gives CASSRNRVSNQPQHF.

This clone showed up just once. The chain carries TRBV11-3 and TRBJ2-5; 10 bases line up with TRBD1. The CDR3 extends over 15 amino acids. The V gene's germline CDR1 is SGHNT and CDR2 YENEEA. J was trimmed by 0 bases and V by 4 bases; bases with no gene match: 2. The DNA of the CDR3 is TGTGCCAGCAGCTCTGGACAGGGGGACCAAGAGACCCAGTACTTC. Translated: CASSSGQGDQETQYF.

This clone appeared once. V is TRBV5-4 and J is TRBJ1-1, with D unclear. The CDR3 is 12 residues long. V was pared by 0 bases and J by 3 bases, with 3 bases between. The V gene's germline CDR1 is SGHNT and CDR2 YYREEE (reference sequence). The CDR3 region is CASSLGHTEAFF. CDR3 sequence (DNA): TGTGCCAGCAGCTTGGGGCACACTGAAGCTTTCTTT.

CDR3 sequence reads: CASREGGDWCYEQYF. CDR3 nucleotide sequence: TGTGCCAGCAGGGAGGGGGGGGACTGGTGCTACGAGCAGTACTTC. J is TRBJ2-7 and V is TRBV14; a possible D gene is TRBD2 (7 bases). V was clipped by 6 bases and J by 3 bases, with 18 bases between them. The CDR3 is 15 amino acids. The germline V gene has CDR1 SGHDN and CDR2 FVKESK.

This chain links TRBV7-9 with TRBJ1-3, with D hard to call. Germline CDR1 and CDR2: SEHNR and FQNEAQ (reference sequence). Deletions cut 5 bases from V and 4 bases from J, with 9 bases between. This CDR3 has 13 amino acids. CDR3 sequence: CASSTLGGNTIYF. The CDR3 DNA sequence: TGTGCCAGCAGCACATTGGGCGGAAACACCATATATTTT.

The CDR3 is CATGTPPSYEQYF. DNA of the CDR3: TGTGCCACCGGGACACCTCCCTCCTACGAGCAGTACTTC. This rearrangement joins TRBV28 to TRBJ2-7, with D maybe TRBD1 (6 bases). Germline values: CDR1 MDHEN, CDR2 SYDVKM. CDR3 length: 13 residues. The ends were cut back, 10 bases at V and 0 bases at J, with 13 bases in the middle.

V gene TRBV21-1 combines with J gene TRBJ2-7; the table calls TRBD2, which could not be checked here. TRBV21-1 is listed as a pseudogene. The CDR3 is 16 residues long. The CDR3 DNA reads as TGTGCCAGCAGCAAAGAACGGGGTAGTCGCCTTTACGAGCAGTACTTC. It specifies CASSKERGSRLYEQYF.

This chain joins TRBV7-2 and TRBJ2-7, with D perhaps matching TRBD1 (6 bases). V was cut by 1 base and J by 3 bases, with 10 bases left in between. The CDR3 runs to 14 residues. CDR1 and CDR2 (germline): SGHTA, FQGNSA. CDR3 sequence: CASSLGTEFYEQYF. In DNA form, the CDR3 reads TGTGCCAGCAGCTTAGGGACAGAATTCTACGAGCAGTACTTC.

The chain recombines TRBV5-1 with TRBJ2-2; TRBD2 aligns across 8 bases. The germline V gene encodes CDR1 SGHRS and CDR2 YFSETQ. The ends lost 0 bases at V and 2 bases at J; junction bases unmatched: 3. This CDR3 is 16 amino acids long. The chain's CDR3 is CASSLATSGNTGELFF. For the CDR3, the DNA is TGCGCCAGCAGCTTGGCTACTAGCGGTAACACCGGGGAGCTGTTTTTT. The complete variable domain, with remaining parts taken from reference TRBV5-1 and TRBJ2-2, reads KAGVTQTPRYLIKTRGQQVTLSCSPISGHRSVSWYQQTPGQGLQFLFEYFSETQRNKGNFPGRFSGRQFSNSRSEMNVSTLELGDSALYLCASSLATSGNTGELFFGEGSRLTVL.

This clone was observed many times. This chain connects TRBV7-2 to TRBJ2-5, with 7 bases fitting TRBD2. The CDR3 totals 15 residues. The ends lost 0 bases at V and 1 base at J; junction bases unmatched: 2. Looked up from germline, CDR1 is SGHTA and CDR2 is FQGNSA. DNA of the CDR3: TGTGCCAGCAGCTTAGCTAGCGGGTCCCAAGAGACCCAGTACTTC. This encodes CASSLASGSQETQYF.

The CDR3 spells CASSPLGNSNQPQHF. DNA for the CDR3: TGCGCCAGCAGCCCCCTAGGTAATAGCAATCAGCCCCAGCATTTT. The chain joins TRBV5-1 to TRBJ1-5; D gene unclear. The V end was cut by 4 bases, the J end by 0 bases, with 11 bases between. The CDR3 has 15 amino acids. Per the germline V gene, CDR1 is SGHRS and CDR2 is YFSETQ. Full variable domain (remainder filled in from reference TRBV5-1 and TRBJ1-5): KAGVTQTPRYLIKTRGQQVTLSCSPISGHRSVSWYQQTPGQGLQFLFEYFSETQRNKGNFPGRFSGRQFSNSRSEMNVSTLELGDSALYLCASSPLGNSNQPQHFGDGTRLSIL.

V gene TRBV7-9 combines with J gene TRBJ2-1; D is unclear. The CDR3 sequence is 12 residues long. The germline V and J ends were trimmed by 2 bases and 10 bases, with 9 bases remaining between them. Germline lookup yields CDR1 SEHNR and CDR2 FQNEAQ (reference sequence). The CDR3 here is CASSLILSEQFF. CDR3 sequence (DNA): TGTGCCAGCAGCTTAATATTGTCGGAGCAGTTCTTC.

The gene calls are TRBV27 and TRBJ2-1; TRBD2 matches at 9 bases. The CDR3 is 17 amino acids. Germline V lookup: CDR1 MNHEY, CDR2 SMNVEV (reference sequence). J was trimmed by 0 bases and V by 4 bases; bases with no gene match: 7. CDR3 sequence reads: CASSSASGASSYNEQFF. Written as DNA, the CDR3 is TGTGCCAGCAGTTCCGCTAGCGGGGCATCCTCCTACAATGAGCAGTTCTTC.

The J gene is TRBJ2-2, the V gene TRBV7-9; tentatively, D is TRBD2 (5 bases). Trimming removed 1 base from V and 11 bases from J, with 20 bases in between. Germline loops: CDR1 SEHNR, CDR2 FQNEAQ (reference sequence). The CDR3 covers 16 residues. CDR3 sequence: CASSLEWTFQTGELFF. CDR3 nucleotide sequence: TGTGCCAGCAGCTTAGAGTGGACTTTCCAAACGGGAGAGCTGTTTTTT.

This clone was counted a few times. V usage is TRBV29-1 and J usage is TRBJ1-5; 7 nucleotides line up with TRBD1. The CDR3 runs 15 residues. Trimming cost V 4 bases and J 2 bases; bases outside gene matches: 8. Per germline, CDR1 SQVTM and CDR2 ANQGSEA. The CDR3 DNA reads as TGCAGCGTTGGAGAGGGGGCGGCGGGCAATCAGCCCCAGCATTTT. Its translation is CSVGEGAAGNQPQHF.

This clone was observed a few times. The chain recombines TRBV28 with TRBJ2-5, with 8 bases lining up with TRBD2. From germline, CDR1 is MDHEN and CDR2 SYDVKM. The CDR3 extends over 13 amino acids. With V trimmed by 5 bases and J by 4 bases, 3 bases remained unmatched. The DNA of the CDR3 is TGTGCCAGCAGTCCGGGGGGGGGAGAGACCCAGTACTTC. Amino acid sequence: CASSPGGGETQYF.